This passage covers 20 T cell receptor beta chains from one sample sequenced in a study of blood T cell repertoires in COVID-19. The repertoire was sequenced with immunoSEQ multiplex PCR; TCRdb's copy has only in-frame clones and lacks some. Seen here are about 400,000 clones, 88% observed once, and the top ten hold 2% to 2.5%. Specimen: PBMCs or T cells enriched from blood (not recorded which). All receptors come from a woman aged 35 to 49 with acute COVID-19.

V gene TRBV9 combines with J gene TRBJ2-3; 8 bases line up with TRBD2. From germline, CDR1 is SGDLS and CDR2 YYNGEE. The J segment lost 3 bases and the V segment lost 5 bases, leaving 11 bases of the junction unmatched. This CDR3 has 16 amino acids. CDR3 nucleotides: TGTGCCAGCAGTAACCACCCGGGACTAGTTACAGATACGCAGTATTTT. It specifies CASSNHPGLVTDTQYF.

This chain joins TRBV3-1 (or the pseudogene TRBV3-2) and TRBJ2-1; TRBD2 might be the D (6 bases). CDR1 and CDR2 (germline): LGHDT, YNNKEL (reference sequence). Trimming left V 1 base short and J 7 bases short, with 11 bases between. The CDR3 has 14 amino acids. CDR3 region: CASSQGLVRNEQFF. DNA of the CDR3: TGTGCCAGCAGCCAAGGACTAGTTAGGAATGAGCAGTTCTTC.

The chain joins TRBV6-5 to TRBJ1-1; no firm D call. This CDR3 comprises 12 residues. V was cut by 8 bases and J by 0 bases, with 7 bases left in between. CDR1 is MNHEY and CDR2 is SVGAGI in the germline V gene. The CDR3 protein is CASGQMNTEAFF. CDR3 nucleotides: TGTGCCAGCGGTCAGATGAACACTGAAGCTTTCTTT.

This rearrangement joins TRBV27 to TRBJ1-5; D is perhaps TRBD1 (5 bases). Trimming left V 4 bases short and J 3 bases short, with 10 bases between. The CDR3 covers 14 residues. The germline gives CDR1 MNHEY, CDR2 SMNVEV (reference sequence). Here the CDR3 DNA reads TGTGCCAGCAGTTCGGGCAGGGTCAATCAGCCCCAGCATTTT. Encoded protein: CASSSGRVNQPQHF.

The chain links TRBV5-1 to TRBJ2-3; the match to TRBD1 covers 8 bases. Germline trimming cut 2 bases from V and 3 bases from J; bases unmatched to any gene: 5. From germline, CDR1 is SGHRS and CDR2 YFSETQ. The CDR3 length is 15 residues. In nucleotides, the CDR3 is TGCGCCAGCAGCTTAATGACAGGGGAAACAGATACGCAGTATTTT. Its translation: CASSLMTGETDTQYF.

This sequence joins TRBV4-2 and TRBJ2-2; no clear D gene. V lost 0 bases to trimming and J lost 5 bases, with 4 bases between them. This CDR3 is 13 amino acids long. The V gene's germline CDR1 is LGHNA and CDR2 YNFKEQ. CDR3 DNA: TGTGCCAGCAGCCAAGACGGGACCGGGGAGCTGTTTTTT. It yields the protein CASSQDGTGELFF.

The chain links TRBV6-5 to TRBJ1-1; D call uncertain. Germline V gene sequence: CDR1 MNHEY, CDR2 SVGAGI. The CDR3 has 14 amino acids. V was trimmed by 6 bases and J by 1 base, leaving 12 bases between them. The CDR3 sequence: CASRGRTENTEAFF. The CDR3 region has the DNA TGTGCCAGCAGGGGCCGTACAGAGAACACTGAAGCTTTCTTT.

The chain couples TRBV2 to TRBJ2-1; TRBD2 aligns across 7 bases. The CDR3 has 15 residues. In germline, CDR1 is SNHLY, CDR2 FYNNEI. V lost 2 bases and J lost 1; bases outside the gene matches: 2. DNA of the CDR3: TGTGCCAGCAGTGAATGGGGGGGGTCCTACAATGAGCAGTTCTTC. It is translated as CASSEWGGSYNEQFF.

The CDR3 loop is CASSYRDNPNTEAFF. Here the CDR3 DNA reads TGTGCCAGCAGTTACCGGGACAACCCCAACACTGAAGCTTTCTTT. This rearrangement joins TRBV6-5 to TRBJ1-1; maybe TRBD1 (6 bases). The CDR3 extends over 15 amino acids. V was pared by 2 bases and J by 2 bases, with 12 bases between. Looked up from germline, CDR1 is MNHEY and CDR2 is SVGAGI.

This rearrangement joins TRBV12-3 or TRBV12-4 to TRBJ2-3; perhaps TRBD1 as D (5 bases). Trimming pared 6 bases from V and 12 bases from J, leaving 19 bases between. This CDR3 contains 13 residues. The CDR3 protein is CASRKLDSTFQYF. CDR3 bases: TGTGCCAGCAGAAAGCTCGACAGTACGTTCCAGTATTTT.

V and J are TRBV19 and TRBJ1-2; no clear D gene. The V end lost 6 bases, the J end lost 7 bases, and 12 bases lay between the germline ends. Germline loops: CDR1 LNHDA, CDR2 SQIVND (reference sequence). The length of the CDR3 is 12 residues. CDR3 sequence: CASSPTYVGYTF. The CDR3 DNA follows: TGTGCCAGTAGCCCAACTTACGTTGGCTACACCTTC.

The chain employs TRBV27 and TRBJ1-2; the match to TRBD1 covers 8 bases. CDR1 is MNHEY, CDR2 SMNVEV, per germline (reference sequence). The CDR3 extends over 14 amino acids. V was clipped by 2 bases and J by 3 bases; unmatched bases: 2. CDR3 region: CASSLRTGYYGYTF. The CDR3 DNA follows: TGTGCCAGCAGTTTAAGGACAGGGTACTATGGCTACACCTTC.

J is TRBJ2-1 and V is TRBV2, with 8 bases fitting TRBD2. The CDR3 is made up of 15 amino acids. Germline V gene sequence: CDR1 SNHLY, CDR2 FYNNEI. V dropped 4 bases and J dropped 6; count of bases not matched to a gene: 8. CDR3 loop: CASSVQLAGLNEQFF. DNA for the CDR3: TGTGCCAGCAGTGTCCAGCTAGCGGGTCTCAATGAGCAGTTCTTC.

This rearrangement joins TRBV18 to TRBJ2-1; 8 nucleotides match TRBD2. Germline V CDR1 and CDR2: KGHSH, LQKENI. The CDR3 is made up of 15 amino acids. Germline trimming cut 2 bases from V and 7 bases from J; bases unmatched to any gene: 7. CDR3 bases: TGTGCCAGCTCACCAGTAGCGGGGTATGAGAATGAGCAGTTCTTC. Protein sequence: CASSPVAGYENEQFF.

The chain couples TRBV18 to TRBJ1-2; 9 bases match TRBD1. The CDR3 has 14 residues. V dropped 0 bases and J dropped 7; count of bases not matched to a gene: 3. The germline V gene has CDR1 KGHSH and CDR2 LQKENI. CDR3 DNA: TGTGCCAGCTCACCACCGGACAGGGGAAGTGGCTACACCTTC. Protein: CASSPPDRGSGYTF.

The chain has TRBV5-5 and TRBJ1-2; D is unclear. Germline V gene lookup returns CDR1 SGHKS and CDR2 YYEKEE (reference sequence). The V and J ends lost 0 bases and 4 bases respectively, with 7 bases between them. This CDR3 has 13 amino acids. The CDR3 protein is CASSLDAGYGYTF. In DNA form, the CDR3 reads TGTGCCAGCAGCTTGGATGCCGGCTATGGCTACACCTTC.

This chain joins TRBV11-2 and TRBJ1-1; D call uncertain. Germline CDR1 and CDR2: SGHAT and FQNNGV. V was shortened by 1 base and J by 0 bases, with 6 bases between the two germline ends. The CDR3 has 14 residues. The CDR3 spells CASSLVNMNTEAFF. The CDR3 nucleotides are TGTGCCAGCAGCTTAGTTAACATGAACACTGAAGCTTTCTTT. The full variable domain, completed using reference TRBV11-2 and TRBJ1-1, is EAGVAQSPRYKIIEKRQSVAFWCNPISGHATLYWYQQILGQGPKLLIQFQNNGVVDDSQLPKDRFSAERLKGVDSTLKIQPAKLEDSAVYLCASSLVNMNTEAFFGQGTRLTVV.

The chain combines TRBV7-9 with TRBJ2-7, with TRBD2 identical over 12 bases. V trimming: 3 bases; J trimming: 0 bases; junction bases outside the gene matches: 3. The CDR3 length is 16 residues. The germline V gene has CDR1 SEHNR and CDR2 FQNEAQ (reference sequence). The CDR3 nucleotides read TGTGCCAGCAGCTTTGGGGGACTAGCGGGCTCCTACGAGCAGTACTTC. This codes for CASSFGGLAGSYEQYF.

The J gene is TRBJ2-3, the V gene TRBV4-1; the D gene is possibly TRBD2 (6 bases). There are 14 residues in the CDR3. CDR1 is MGHRA and CDR2 is YSYEKL in the germline V gene. Trimming removed 0 bases at V and 5 bases at J, with 9 bases between. CDR3 sequence reads: CASSQEGTLDTQYF. For the CDR3, the DNA is TGCGCCAGCAGCCAAGAGGGGACTTTAGATACGCAGTATTTT.

In the case of this clone: The same CDR3 arises from other DNA sequences in this sample as well. This chain uses TRBV27 with TRBJ1-5; 10 positions match TRBD1. Germline lookup yields CDR1 MNHEY and CDR2 SMNVEV (reference sequence). There are 15 residues in the CDR3. Trimming at V came to 2 bases and at J to 6 bases, leaving 4 bases not matched to a gene. The CDR3 bases are TGTGCCAGCAGTTTAGGACAGGGGGTTGGTCAGCCCCAGCATTTT. Protein: CASSLGQGVGQPQHF.